A single sample is the source of the 5 T cell receptor beta chains below, sequenced in a study of blood T cell repertoires in COVID-19. Only in-frame clones appear in the TCRdb table, and some are missing; sequencing was by immunoSEQ multiplex PCR. Among around 190,000 clones listed, around 89% were seen once. The source material was peripheral blood. The receptors stem from a human donor in a cohort sampled during active COVID-19.

This sequence joins TRBV24-1 and TRBJ1-4; D is unclear. Looked up from germline, CDR1 is KGHDR and CDR2 is SFDVKD. The germline V and J ends were trimmed by 5 bases and 8 bases, with 14 bases remaining between them. The CDR3 has 14 amino acids. The CDR3: CATSGSSLGEKLFF. DNA of the CDR3: TGTGCCACCAGTGGGTCCTCGTTGGGCGAAAAACTGTTTTTT.

The rearrangement links TRBV2 to TRBJ1-5; TRBD1 agrees at 7 bases. With 6 bases clipped from V and 6 bases from J, the junction kept 14 bases outside the gene matches. The CDR3 loop spans 16 amino acids. Per the germline V gene, CDR1 is SNHLY and CDR2 is FYNNEI. This chain's CDR3 is CASRASAGGKGQPQHF. For the CDR3, the DNA is TGTGCCAGCAGGGCATCGGCAGGGGGTAAGGGTCAGCCCCAGCATTTT.

The rearrangement joins TRBV5-1 to TRBJ2-2, with D uncertain. Per the germline V gene, CDR1 is SGHRS and CDR2 is YFSETQ. This CDR3 has 15 amino acids. V was cut by 3 bases and J by 2 bases, with 11 bases left in between. This CDR3 is CASSSRFGNTGELFF. The CDR3 DNA reads as TGCGCCAGCAGCTCTAGATTTGGTAACACCGGGGAGCTGTTTTTT.

The V gene is TRBV5-1, the J gene TRBJ2-3; TRBD2 matches at 13 bases. The CDR3 length is 18 residues. Trimming removed 0 bases from V and 5 bases from J; junction bases left unmatched: 9. Germline V lookup: CDR1 SGHRS, CDR2 YFSETQ. The CDR3 protein is CASSLGTSGGLRGDTQYF. In DNA form, the CDR3 reads TGCGCCAGCAGCTTGGGGACTAGCGGGGGCCTCCGGGGAGATACGCAGTATTTT.

The CDR3 is CASSPGVPRSYNEQFF. Here the CDR3 DNA reads TGTGCCAGCAGCCCAGGGGTACCCCGCTCCTACAATGAGCAGTTCTTC. The gene calls are TRBV7-2 and TRBJ2-1; TRBD1 is a possible D gene (6 bases). The V gene lost 5 bases and the J gene lost 0 bases, with 14 bases spanning the gap. CDR1 and CDR2 from the germline V gene are SGHTA and FQGNSA. The CDR3 totals 16 residues.